The rows below give T cell receptor beta chains drawn from one sample of a study of T cells after yellow fever vaccination. TCRdb called the 5' RACE reads again in MiXCR, with one record for every CDR3 protein. This sample has around 400,000 distinct CDR3 sequences; around a tenth occur once, and the top ten carry less than 20%. The specimen comprised PBMCs, sampled on the day of the first yellow fever vaccination. Source of these receptors: a man aged 18 to 30 who received the YFV17D yellow fever vaccine. CDR3s include the opening cysteine and the closing phenylalanine or tryptophan. The D gene is left open where the match is weak. Size tells how often a clone was seen (once, few, many) or the class of an expanded clone, and some rows leave it out.

J gene | clone size | CDR3 length | D gene | V gene | CDR3 DNA | CDR3 protein
TRBJ2-3 | many | 14 | TRBD2 | TRBV5-1 | TGCGCTACCTCCTCTAGCGGGGGGGCCCATACGCAGTATTTT | CATSSSGGAHTQYF
TRBJ2-7 | . | 17 | . | TRBV11-2 | TGTGCCAGCAGCGAGAATCCCCAGATCATAGGGTCCTACGAGCAGTACTTC | CASSENPQIIGSYEQYF
TRBJ2-4 | many | 16 | . | TRBV6-5 | TGTGCCACCAGTTCGCCTATATTTCAAGCCAAAAACATTCAGTACTTC | CATSSPIFQAKNIQYF
TRBJ1-1 | few | 14 | . | TRBV3-1 | TGTGCCAGCAGCCCCCAACACGCGAAGACTGAAGCTTTCTTT | CASSPQHAKTEAFF
TRBJ2-1 | many | 12 | . | TRBV20-1 | TGCAGTGCTAGACCTACCGAAAATGAGCAGTTCTTC | CSARPTENEQFF
TRBJ1-2 | few | 13 | . | TRBV4-3 | TGCGCCAGCAGCCAAGACAGGGAGGGTGGCTACACCTTC | CASSQDREGGYTF
TRBJ1-5 | few | 15 | . | TRBV20-1 | TGCAGTGCACCATCTGGGGACATTGGGTACCAGCCCCAGCATTTT | CSAPSGDIGYQPQHF
TRBJ2-5 | . | 14 | . | TRBV18 | TGTGCCAGCTCAGTTCGACAGGGAGGAGAGACCCAGTACTTC | CASSVRQGGETQYF
TRBJ2-3 | . | 15 | TRBD2 | TRBV7-9 | TGTGCCAGCTACCGACTAGCGGGGGGCACAGATACGCAGTATTTT | CASYRLAGGTDTQYF
TRBJ2-1 | few | 14 | TRBD2 | TRBV14 | TGTGCCAGCAGCCCAAACGCGGGGGGGACTGAGCAGTTCTTC | CASSPNAGGTEQFF
TRBJ2-2 | few | 13 | . | TRBV6-5 | TGTGCCAGCAGTTGGACGGACACCGGGGAGCTGTTTTTT | CASSWTDTGELFF
TRBJ1-3 | many | 12 | . | TRBV6-5 | TGTGCCAGCAGGGGTCCTGGAAACACCATATATTTT | CASRGPGNTIYF
TRBJ1-6 | . | 14 | . | TRBV4-1 | TGCGCCAGCCGTCCCGGCTCGTCTAATTCACCCCTCCACTTT | CASRPGSSNSPLHF
TRBJ2-5 | . | 15 | . | TRBV3-1 | TGTGCCAGCAGCCGAAGTGGGTTGGCCCAAGAGACCCAGTACTTC | CASSRSGLAQETQYF
TRBJ1-1 | many | 14 | . | TRBV5-1 | TGCGCCAGCAGCTTGGACTCTACGAACACTGAAGCTTTCTTT | CASSLDSTNTEAFF
TRBJ1-2 | few | 13 | . | TRBV4-3 | TGCGCCAGCAGCCACCGGCAGGGCTATGGCTACACCTTC | CASSHRQGYGYTF
TRBJ2-3 | . | 15 | . | TRBV4-3 | TGCGCCAGCAGCCAAATAGCAGGGAGGACAGATACGCAGTATTTT | CASSQIAGRTDTQYF
TRBJ2-5 | . | 14 | . | TRBV5-5 | TGTGCCAGCAGCTTGTATGGCGGCGATGAGACCCAGTACTTC | CASSLYGGDETQYF
TRBJ2-5 | . | 16 | . | TRBV4-1 | TGCGCCAGCAGCCAAGATGAACGGGGGATCCAAGAGACCCAGTACTTC | CASSQDERGIQETQYF
TRBJ2-6 | . | 15 | . | TRBV6-5 | TGTGCCAGCAGTTACACCGGGGCTGGGGCCAACGTCCTGACTTTC | CASSYTGAGANVLTF
TRBJ2-2 | few | 16 | . | TRBV12-3/TRBV12-4 | TGTGCCAGCAGTGGCATACTAGCCAGGAACACCGGGGAGCTGTTTTTT | CASSGILARNTGELFF
TRBJ1-1 | many | 15 | . | TRBV5-1 | TGCGCCAGCAGCTTGGGCTCCGGGCCTTACCAAGAAGCTTTCTTT | CASSLGSGPYQEAFF
TRBJ2-3 | many | 13 | . | TRBV7-2 | TGTGCCAGCAGCTTAGCCATGGTTGATACGCAGTATTTT | CASSLAMVDTQYF
TRBJ2-4 | . | 16 | . | TRBV5-4 | TGTGCCAGCAGCTTGGTCGGATTACTAGCCAAAAACATTCAGTACTTC | CASSLVGLLAKNIQYF
TRBJ1-2 | few | 13 | . | TRBV6-5 | TGTGCCAGCAGTTACAGGGGACCCTCTGGCTACACCTTC | CASSYRGPSGYTF
TRBJ1-4 | . | 15 | . | TRBV9 | TGTGCCAGCAGCGCCGGACAGCTGACTGCTGAGGGGCTGTTTTTT | CASSAGQLTAEGLFF
TRBJ2-5 | . | 14 | TRBD1 | TRBV4-3 | TGCGCCAGCAGCCTTAACAGGGGCGGAGAGACCCAGTACTTC | CASSLNRGGETQYF
TRBJ2-3 | many | 13 | . | TRBV27 | TGTGCCAGCAGTGTCCCAGGCACAGATACGCAGTATTTT | CASSVPGTDTQYF
TRBJ1-2 | . | 15 | . | TRBV5-6 | TGTGCCAGCAGCTTAACGTCCGACTACAGCTATGGCTACACCTTC | CASSLTSDYSYGYTF
TRBJ1-2 | many | 10 | . | TRBV29-1 | TGCAGCGTCGAGCACTATGGCTACACCTTC | CSVEHYGYTF
TRBJ2-5 | . | 13 | . | TRBV29-1 | TGCAGCGTTGTAACTAGCAGGCAAGAGACCCAGTACTTC | CSVVTSRQETQYF
TRBJ2-7 | few | 15 | TRBD1 | TRBV4-1 | TGCGCCAGCAGCCAAGCGGGACAGGAGTTTTACGAGCAGTACTTC | CASSQAGQEFYEQYF
TRBJ2-5 | . | 17 | TRBD2 | TRBV4-3 | TGCGCCAGCAGCCAAGATGTGGCTAGCGGGGGAAAAGAGACCCAGTACTTC | CASSQDVASGGKETQYF
TRBJ2-5 | . | 15 | . | TRBV5-1 | TGCGCCAGCAGCCCTCAGGGGGGAGAAGACGAGACCCAGTACTTC | CASSPQGGEDETQYF
TRBJ1-2 | . | 16 | TRBD1 | TRBV7-9 | TGTGCCAGCACCCTATGGGGGACAGAGCAATCTTATGGCTACACCTTC | CASTLWGTEQSYGYTF
TRBJ2-3 | . | 14 | . | TRBV6-2/TRBV6-3 | TGTGCCAGCAGTTCCTCTTGGAGCACAGATACGCAGTATTTT | CASSSSWSTDTQYF
TRBJ2-3 | . | 16 | . | TRBV5-1 | TGCGCCAGCAGCTTGCTGGAATTAACAGGCACAGATACGCAGTATTTT | CASSLLELTGTDTQYF
TRBJ2-4 | few | 15 | TRBD1 | TRBV6-2/TRBV6-3 | TGTGCCAGCAGTCCCCGTACAGGGGGCGTGAACATTCAGTACTTC | CASSPRTGGVNIQYF
TRBJ1-1 | . | 11 | . | TRBV5-1 | TGCGCCAGCAGCTTAGAAGGGCAAACTTTCTTT | CASSLEGQTFF
TRBJ1-1 | few | 12 | . | TRBV7-9 | TGTGCCAGCAGCCCCTTGCGCACTGAAGCTTTCTTT | CASSPLRTEAFF
TRBJ1-1 | . | 14 | . | TRBV20-1 | TGCAGTGCTAGGGGGGATTCCTTGAACACTGAAGCTTTCTTT | CSARGDSLNTEAFF